The 26 T cell receptor beta chains reported below all come from one sample, sequenced in a study of shared clonotypes between healthy human individuals. TCRdb keeps only in-frame clones here, not all; method: immunoSEQ multiplex PCR. The table has 2 million to 2.5 million clones, about 94% seen once. The material sequenced was naive CD4+ T cells sorted from blood. Subset denoted: CD45RA+ positively selected. These receptor sequences come from a man younger than 30 in good health.

The chain uses TRBV10-3 and TRBJ2-1; 7 bases agree with TRBD1. Germline V gene data show CDR1 as ENHRY and CDR2 as SYGVKD. The CDR3 runs to 14 residues. Trimming took 3 bases from V and 9 from J; bases not matched to a gene: 8. CDR3 in DNA: TGTGCCATCAGTGATCAGGGGGAGACTACTGAGCAGTTCTTC. Translating it yields CAISDQGETTEQFF.

The chain joins TRBV5-1 to TRBJ2-7, with a tentative D call TRBD1 (6 bases). Per germline, CDR1 SGHRS and CDR2 YFSETQ. The V end was cut by 4 bases, the J end by 1 base, with 18 bases between. The CDR3 is 16 residues long. CDR3 sequence reads: CASSLGQSPGSYEQYF. The CDR3 DNA reads as TGCGCCAGCAGCCTTGGACAGAGTCCGGGATCCTACGAGCAGTACTTC.

V and J are TRBV30 and TRBJ1-4; 9 bases line up with TRBD1. The CDR3 loop spans 17 amino acids. The germline V gene encodes CDR1 GTSNPN and CDR2 SVGIG (reference sequence). Trimming at V came to 4 bases and at J to 7 bases, leaving 16 bases not matched to a gene. CDR3: CAWTPDLQGARGEKLFF. CDR3 DNA: TGTGCCTGGACTCCAGACTTACAGGGGGCTCGAGGTGAAAAACTGTTTTTT.

The J gene is TRBJ2-2, the V gene TRBV5-1; 9 bases are a match to TRBD1. This CDR3 is 14 amino acids long. Germline CDR1 SGHRS, CDR2 YFSETQ. J gave up 6 bases and V 4 bases, and 4 bases lay outside the gene matches. CDR3 residues: CASSTTGGAGELFF. CDR3 DNA: TGCGCCAGCAGCACGACAGGGGGGGCCGGGGAGCTGTTTTTT.

V and J are TRBV6-5 and TRBJ1-4; D unresolved. Germline V gives CDR1 MNHEY, CDR2 SVGAGI. The length of the CDR3 is 15 residues. Trimming stripped 8 bases from V and 0 bases from J, with 13 bases between. CDR3 sequence: CASRLLDTTNEKLFF. DNA for the CDR3: TGTGCCAGCCGTCTATTGGATACAACTAATGAAAAACTGTTTTTT.

The chain employs TRBV10-3 and TRBJ1-1; D unclear. In germline, CDR1 is ENHRY, CDR2 SYGVKD. The CDR3 is 14 residues long. Trimming left V 0 bases short and J 10 bases short, with 15 bases between. The DNA for the CDR3 is TGTGCCATCAGTGAGTCGATTTTACGAGAAGGAGCTTTCTTT. Translating it yields CAISESILREGAFF.

The chain uses TRBV20-1 and TRBJ2-7; maybe TRBD1 (5 bases). Germline V gene data show CDR1 as DFQATT and CDR2 as SNEGSKA (reference sequence). This CDR3 has 11 amino acids. The V gene lost 7 bases and the J gene lost 3 bases, with 10 bases spanning the gap. The CDR3 DNA is TGCAGTGTATTACAGGACTACGAGCAGTACTTC. As protein: CSVLQDYEQYF.

CDR3 sequence reads: CASSVAGESGNTIYF. In DNA, the CDR3 is TGTGCCAGCAGCGTAGCTGGAGAATCTGGAAACACCATATATTTT. The chain combines TRBV9 with TRBJ1-3; D remains ambiguous. Trimming left V 0 bases short and J 1 base short, with 8 bases between. This CDR3 comprises 15 residues. CDR1 is SGDLS, CDR2 YYNGEE, per germline.

This chain connects TRBV25-1 to TRBJ2-1, with TRBD2 matching over 7 bases. The CDR3 extends over 15 amino acids. Per germline, CDR1 MGHDK and CDR2 SYGVNS. V lost 1 base to trimming and J lost 6 bases; unmatched junction nucleotides: 6. CDR3 protein: CASSEFGLVSNEQFF. The DNA for the CDR3 is TGTGCCAGCAGTGAATTCGGACTAGTATCCAATGAGCAGTTCTTC.

V usage is TRBV28 and J usage is TRBJ1-1, with a tentative D call TRBD1 (6 bases). Germline V lookup: CDR1 MDHEN, CDR2 SYDVKM. The CDR3 is 13 amino acids. V was pared by 5 bases and J by 1 base, with 8 bases between. The CDR3 region is CASSGQSNTEAFF. The CDR3 region has the DNA TGTGCCAGCAGTGGACAGTCGAACACTGAAGCTTTCTTT.

About this clone: In the same sample, other DNA sequences code for this CDR3. J is TRBJ2-2 and V is TRBV30; D is unclear. This CDR3 contains 13 residues. The V gene's germline CDR1 is GTSNPN and CDR2 SVGIG (reference sequence). V was trimmed by 0 bases and J by 5 bases, leaving 7 bases between them. Written as DNA, the CDR3 is TGTGCCTGGAGTGTACAAGGGACCGGGGAGCTGTTTTTT. It is translated as CAWSVQGTGELFF.

CDR3: CASSSLDRVHGYTF. CDR3 nucleotide sequence: TGTGCCAGCAGCTCCCTGGACAGGGTCCACGGCTACACCTTC. The chain joins TRBV6-5 to TRBJ1-2, with TRBD1 matching 8 bases. J was trimmed by 8 bases and V by 6 bases; bases with no gene match: 11. This CDR3 region has 14 residues. CDR1 is MNHEY, CDR2 SVGAGI, per germline.

A word on this clone: The sample carries other DNA sequences with the same CDR3. The gene calls are TRBV7-9 and TRBJ1-4; the D gene is possibly TRBD1 (5 bases). The V end was cut by 3 bases, the J end by 5 bases, with 10 bases between. The CDR3 extends over 14 amino acids. CDR1 SEHNR and CDR2 FQNEAQ come from the germline V gene (reference sequence). The CDR3 DNA reads as TGTGCCAGCAGCTTGACAGAGATAAATGAAAAACTGTTTTTT. It specifies CASSLTEINEKLFF.

J is TRBJ2-3 and V is TRBV27; possible D gene TRBD2, 6 bases. The CDR3 runs 17 residues. V was pared by 0 bases and J by 1 base, with 14 bases between. CDR1 is MNHEY, CDR2 SMNVEV, per germline (reference sequence). CDR3 DNA: TGTGCCAGCAGTTTATCGAAGCTAGCGCTGGGCACAGATACGCAGTATTTT. Its translation: CASSLSKLALGTDTQYF.

This rearrangement joins TRBV6-1 to TRBJ2-1; D not resolved. The CDR3 sequence is 14 residues long. Germline V lookup: CDR1 MNHNS, CDR2 SASEGT. Trimming removed 0 bases from V and 8 bases from J, with 11 bases in between. CDR3 residues: CASSEAERPYEQFF. CDR3 bases: TGTGCCAGCAGTGAAGCAGAAAGGCCTTATGAGCAGTTCTTC.

The gene calls are TRBV19 and TRBJ1-6; D unclear. The CDR3 spans 15 residues. Germline CDR1 is LNHDA and CDR2 is SQIVND (reference sequence). V was pared by 3 bases and J by 14 bases, with 20 bases between. The CDR3 spells CASSIGGSGENSLHF. The CDR3 bases are TGTGCCAGTAGTATTGGCGGATCTGGGGAGAATTCCCTCCACTTT.

V is TRBV6-6 and J is TRBJ1-4, with 9 bases identical to TRBD1. Germline V gene data show CDR1 as MNHNY and CDR2 as SVGAGI (reference sequence). This CDR3 has 15 amino acids. V lost 2 bases to trimming and J lost 6 bases; unmatched junction nucleotides: 4. This CDR3 is CASSYRGQGDEKLFF. CDR3 nucleotides: TGTGCCAGCAGTTACAGGGGACAGGGTGATGAAAAACTGTTTTTT.

The rearrangement links TRBV5-5 to TRBJ2-2, with TRBD1 as a possible D gene (6 bases). Deletions cut 5 bases from V and 4 bases from J, with 15 bases between. The CDR3 is 15 residues long. Per the germline V gene, CDR1 is SGHKS and CDR2 is YYEKEE (reference sequence). CDR3 loop: CASRATTGATGELFF. The CDR3 region has the DNA TGTGCCAGCAGGGCGACGACAGGAGCCACCGGGGAGCTGTTTTTT.

The table lists this clone with a count of one. The chain employs TRBV11-3 and TRBJ2-3; 11 positions agree with TRBD2. The CDR3 runs to 16 residues. After removal of 5 bases from V and 1 base from J, the junction contained 5 bases not matched to a gene. The germline gives CDR1 SGHNT, CDR2 YENEEA. This CDR3 is CASSQGLAGRTDTQYF. The CDR3 nucleotides read TGTGCCAGCAGCCAAGGACTAGCGGGCCGCACAGATACGCAGTATTTT.

V is TRBV7-3 and J is TRBJ2-3; TRBD2 agrees at 8 bases. The CDR3 is 15 residues long. V trimming: 2 bases; J trimming: 1 base; junction bases outside the gene matches: 2. Germline V gives CDR1 SGHTA, CDR2 FQGTGA. The CDR3 DNA follows: TGTGCCAGCAGCTTAGGAGCGGGGGGCACAGATACGCAGTATTTT. As protein: CASSLGAGGTDTQYF.

A word on this clone: Other DNA sequences in this specimen translate into the identical CDR3. This rearrangement joins TRBV10-3 to TRBJ1-4, with D tentatively TRBD1 (5 bases). With 2 bases removed from V and 4 bases from J, the gap between germline ends came to 8 bases. CDR3 length equals 14 residues. CDR1 and CDR2 from the germline V gene are ENHRY and SYGVKD. The CDR3 is CAISEGQGNEKLFF. In DNA form, the CDR3 reads TGTGCCATCAGTGAGGGTCAGGGTAATGAAAAACTGTTTTTT.

This sequence joins TRBV7-2 and TRBJ1-1; D call uncertain. Trimming cost V 5 bases and J 0 bases, with 13 bases left between them. The germline V gene has CDR1 SGHTA and CDR2 FQGNSA. This CDR3 comprises 15 residues. The CDR3 is CASSENAQMNTEAFF. For the CDR3, the DNA is TGTGCCAGCAGCGAAAACGCCCAGATGAACACTGAAGCTTTCTTT.

The chain employs TRBV5-1 and TRBJ1-1; 8 positions match TRBD1. The length of the CDR3 is 18 residues. After removal of 1 base from V and 1 base from J, the junction contained 12 bases not matched to a gene. Germline CDR1 reads SGHRS; CDR2 reads YFSETQ. CDR3 nucleotides: TGCGCCAGCAGCTTGTATATAATAGGTGGACAGGGGAACACTGAAGCTTTCTTT. This codes for CASSLYIIGGQGNTEAFF.

The V call is TRBV14, the J call TRBJ2-1; D may be TRBD2 (5 bases). This CDR3 contains 14 residues. Per germline, CDR1 SGHDN and CDR2 FVKESK. Trimming stripped 0 bases from V and 8 bases from J, with 11 bases between. CDR3 in amino acids: CASSQELALDEQFF. DNA for the CDR3: TGTGCCAGCAGCCAAGAATTAGCGTTGGATGAGCAGTTCTTC.

The gene calls are TRBV27 and TRBJ1-6, with D possibly TRBD1 on 6 matching bases. V was trimmed by 3 bases and J by 0 bases, leaving 15 bases between them. Germline CDR1 reads MNHEY; CDR2 reads SMNVEV (reference sequence). The CDR3 covers 18 residues. The CDR3 nucleotides read TGTGCCAGCAGTTTCTCAAAACAGGGTCTCTCCTATAATTCACCCCTCCACTTT. Residues: CASSFSKQGLSYNSPLHF.

This chain links TRBV28 with TRBJ2-7; D possibly corresponds to TRBD1 (6 bases). Looked up from germline, CDR1 is MDHEN and CDR2 is SYDVKM. V was trimmed by 6 bases and J by 2 bases, leaving 17 bases between them. The CDR3 covers 15 residues. CDR3 sequence (DNA): TGTGCCAGCAGCCCACCCGGACAGACCACCTACGAGCAGTACTTC. Translated: CASSPPGQTTYEQYF.